The source of this T cell receptor (beta chain) is a study of stem cell transplantation in POMP-related autoinflammatory disease. Overall study context: Hypothesis: faulty thymoproteasomes impair CD8+ T-cell selection, skewing TRB repertoires. Neutrophil and platelet engraftment from the graft donor was 100% through one year after transplant.

A word on this clone: The antigen remains undetermined.

Study-wide points: Across all analyzed T-cell subsets, patients with PRAID tended toward reduced diversity and increased clonality.

Sequencing was performed with immunoSEQ multiplex PCR; in TCRdb, only in-frame clones are kept and a portion is missing. The repertoire includes some 69,000 clones, roughly 91% of them detected once, and about 0.66% sits in the top ten. The V end lost 1 base, the J end lost 11 bases, and 17 bases lay between the germline ends. CDR3 length: 15 residues. Germline V gives CDR1 KGHSH, CDR2 LQKENI. The chain couples TRBV18 to TRBJ2-2; tentatively, D is TRBD1 (6 bases). The source of this sequence is a human patient with POMP-related autoinflammation and immune dysregulation (PRAID). The graft donor may have contributed some T cells. Sample: CD4+ T cells from PBMCs, taken after stem cell transplantation. Written as DNA, the CDR3 is TGTGCCAGCTCACCACAGAGTCAGGGGCAAGGAGAGCTGTTTTTT. Translation gives CASSPQSQGQGELFF.